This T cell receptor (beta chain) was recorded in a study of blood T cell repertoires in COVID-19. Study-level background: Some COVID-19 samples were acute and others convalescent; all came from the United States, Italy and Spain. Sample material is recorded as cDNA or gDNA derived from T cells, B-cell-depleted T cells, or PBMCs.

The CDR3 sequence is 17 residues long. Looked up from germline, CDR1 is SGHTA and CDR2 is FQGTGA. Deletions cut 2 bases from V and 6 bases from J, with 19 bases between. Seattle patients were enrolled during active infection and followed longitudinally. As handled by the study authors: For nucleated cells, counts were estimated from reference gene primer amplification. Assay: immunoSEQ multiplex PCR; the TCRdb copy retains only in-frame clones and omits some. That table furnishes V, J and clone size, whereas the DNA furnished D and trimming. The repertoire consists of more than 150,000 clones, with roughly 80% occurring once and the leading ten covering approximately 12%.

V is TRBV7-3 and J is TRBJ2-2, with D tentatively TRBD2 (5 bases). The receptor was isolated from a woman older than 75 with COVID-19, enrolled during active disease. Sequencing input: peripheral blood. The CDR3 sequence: CASSLDRLASDAGELFF. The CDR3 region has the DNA TGTGCCAGCAGCTTAGATCGTCTAGCCAGTGACGCCGGGGAGCTGTTTTTT.